The entry that follows covers one T cell receptor (beta chain) sequence. Its recognized antigen is unknown. No much larger clonotype is one base removed from it; base qualities were not supplied. TCRbeta CDR3 regions were amplified from genomic DNA by means of the immunoSEQ Assay, a bias-controlled multiplex PCR. As for the authors' bioinformatics: The number of nucleated cells in each sample was estimated from the amplification of reference gene primers within the assay. Sequence reads were collapsed and filtered to measure the absolute abundance of every unique TCRbeta CDR3 rearrangement. For each sample, productive Simpson clonality was calculated as the square root of Simpson's diversity index over productive rearrangements. TCRdb retrieved this table from immuneACCESS and kept in-frame rearrangements only. Not all clones are present; in checked studies, unresolved V genes account for under half, and no reason is known for the remainder. The D gene and trimming were derived from the DNA, and the V and J assignments and clone size from that table. Within this sample are tens of thousands of clones, with around 88% of them counted one time only. The top ten hold roughly 5.4% of the sample.

The data belong to a study of blood T cell repertoires in COVID-19 (TCRdb year 2020). The study in broad terms: Samples from collaborators originated in the United States, Italy and Spain and spanned both the acute and convalescent phases of COVID-19. The material from the prospective study consisted of cDNA or gDNA derived from T cells, B-cell-depleted T cells, or PBMCs. Subjects who had been exposed to COVID-19, were actively infected with it, or had recovered from it provided the deeply sampled blood TCRbeta repertoires that made up the dataset. The repertoires were released in a freely available public database intended as a resource for research on the immune response to SARS-CoV-2. Samples came from the ongoing ImmuneRACE study (first 160 participants) plus 1,254 subjects from 6 global collaborators. Nearly every sample came with metadata listing a de-identified subject ID, COVID-19 status, age in years and sex. Where available, HLA class I and class II types were taken from metadata supplied by the sample provider and were not determined by assay-based typing.

Collaborating institutions collected whole blood in K2EDTA tubes following their own protocols. For TCRbeta analysis, collaborators shipped samples in one of three forms: frozen whole blood, isolated PBMCs, or DNA extracted from either of those sample types. From a lookup of the germline V gene (reference sequence), CDR1 and CDR2 are LNHDA and SQIVND. The cysteine opens and the phenylalanine closes a CDR3 of 13 amino acids. The entry retains the CDR3 DNA only, 39 bases that are in frame from base 1. V drops 10 bases and J drops 4 bases, leaving 16 bases in between. Broader findings and caveats from the paper: How much clinical and demographic metadata was included differed by source and by participant, and the metadata was provided uncurated.

The receptor's source is a man aged 45-65 years with active COVID-19. The V and J segments used are TRBV19 and TRBJ1-2; TRBD1 is perhaps the D gene, given 5 matching bases. What was sequenced was peripheral blood. The CDR3 reads as follows: CATREQLFYGYTF. The nucleotide sequence is given as TGTGCCACCAGGGAACAGTTGTTCTATGGCTACACCTTC.